The 21 T cell receptor beta chains given below trace back to one sample, sequenced in a study of molecular identifiers for immune sequencing clone quantification. TCRdb re-analysed the PCR reads in MiXCR, keeping a single row per CDR3 protein. This table has 68,000 or so distinct CDR3 sequences, around 17% appearing once. Sequencing was done on a sample of naive CD8+ T cells from blood, with Jurkat cell RNA spiked in. Subset indicated: FACS-sorted CD8+CD4-CCR7+CD45RA+ naive T cells. These receptors came from a human donor in good health. Some libraries in this study had Jurkat cell RNA spiked in.

This clonotype was counted ten times or more. The J gene is TRBJ2-1, the V gene TRBV27; D is ambiguous. V gave up 9 bases and J gave up 4 bases, with 13 bases separating them. CDR1 and CDR2 (germline): MNHEY, SMNVEV (reference sequence). The CDR3 has 13 residues. CDR3 loop: CASGNSPYNEQFF. CDR3 DNA: TGTGCCAGTGGGAATTCCCCTTACAATGAGCAGTTCTTC.

The chain is built from TRBV7-6 and TRBJ2-7, with 10 bases that match TRBD2. The trim removed 3 bases at V and 3 bases at J, leaving 2 bases unmatched. Germline assignment: CDR1 SGHVS and CDR2 FNYEAQ. This CDR3 spans 14 amino acids. The DNA for the CDR3 is TGTGCCAGCAGCTTGGAGCGGGAGGGCTACGAGCAGTACTTC. It is translated as CASSLEREGYEQYF. Complete variable domain (other parts from reference TRBV7-6 and TRBJ2-7): GAGVSQSPRYKVTKRGQDVALRCDPISGHVSLYWYRQALGQGPEFLTYFNYEAQQDKSGLPNDRFSAERPEGSISTLTIQRTEQRDSAMYRCASSLEREGYEQYFGPGTRLTVT.

A word on this clonotype: This clone may be a read error of a much larger clone one base away. In DNA form, the CDR3 reads TGTGCCAGCAGCGAGGAAGCGGAAAATTCACCCCTCCACTTT. Translated, it gives CASSEEAENSPLHF. The chain employs TRBV27 and TRBJ1-6; no clear D. V lost 6 bases, J lost 7 bases, and 13 bases lay in between. CDR3 length: 14 amino acids. Germline V gene lookup returns CDR1 MNHEY and CDR2 SMNVEV (reference sequence).

This clonotype has a count of ten or more. This rearrangement joins TRBV19 to TRBJ1-1, with unresolved D. This CDR3 spans 11 amino acids. V was trimmed by 1 base and J by 7 bases, leaving 4 bases between them. CDR1 and CDR2 from the germline V gene are LNHDA and SQIVND (reference sequence). CDR3 amino acids: CASSIVDEAFF. CDR3 coding DNA: TGTGCCAGTAGTATAGTAGATGAAGCTTTCTTT.

With regard to this clonotype: This may come from a read error, since a much larger clone is one base off. The V call is TRBV7-3, the J call TRBJ2-2; D unclear. This CDR3 comprises 17 residues. Germline CDR1 is SGHTA and CDR2 is FQGTGA. The CDR3 here is CANSLRVSGPNTGELFF. The CDR3, as DNA: TGTGCCAACAGCTTAAGGGTCTCGGGTCCGAACACCGGGGAGCTGTTTTTT.

This clonotype was counted many times. The CDR3 loop reads CSVGVNEQFF. The CDR3 nucleotides read TGCAGCGTTGGAGTAAATGAGCAGTTCTTC. The chain links TRBV29-1 to TRBJ2-1; D uncertain. Between the trimmed V and J ends, which lost 4 bases and 7 bases, there was a span of 5 bases. Germline V gives CDR1 SQVTM, CDR2 ANQGSEA. The CDR3 extends over 10 amino acids.

Ten or more counts support this clonotype. This chain connects TRBV14 to TRBJ2-1, with D uncertain. The CDR3 consists of 13 residues. V was trimmed by 10 bases and J by 2 bases, leaving 12 bases between them. The V gene's germline CDR1 is SGHDN and CDR2 FVKESK. The CDR3 nucleotides read TGTGCCACCTCCGACGCTACCTACAATGAGCAGTTCTTC. It codes for CATSDATYNEQFF. Combining the CDR3 with reference TRBV14 and TRBJ2-1 gives the whole variable domain EAGVTQFPSHSVIEKGQTVTLRCDPISGHDNLYWYRRVMGKEIKFLLHFVKESKQDESGMPNNRFLAERTGGTYSTLKVQPAELEDSGVYFCATSDATYNEQFFGPGTRLTVL.

At least ten counts were recorded for this clonotype. This chain joins TRBV13 and TRBJ2-2; D could derive from TRBD1 or TRBD2 (5 bases each). CDR3 length: 15 amino acids. V lost 7 bases to trimming and J lost 2 bases, with 14 bases between them. The germline gives CDR1 PRHDT, CDR2 FYEKMQ (reference sequence). CDR3 protein: CASTLGPINTGELFF. As DNA, the CDR3 is TGTGCCAGCACCCTGGGACCTATTAACACCGGGGAGCTGTTTTTT.

This clonotype was counted many times. The chain's CDR3 is CASSQEGTVQPEAFF. The CDR3 bases are TGTGCCAGCAGCCAAGAAGGGACAGTACAACCTGAAGCTTTCTTT. The rearrangement links TRBV4-2 to TRBJ1-1; 7 bases agree with TRBD1. Germline values: CDR1 LGHNA, CDR2 YNFKEQ. Losses at the gene ends were 0 bases for V and 6 bases for J; bases not matched to a gene: 7. The CDR3 is 15 amino acids.

This clonotype was seen repeatedly, ten times or more. The chain joins TRBV28 to TRBJ2-5, with 9 bases matching TRBD2. The CDR3 is 16 amino acids. Germline loops: CDR1 MDHEN, CDR2 SYDVKM. The V segment lost 5 bases and the J segment 3 bases; nucleotides outside the gene matches: 10. The CDR3 DNA is TGTGCCAGCAGTCAAGGGACTAGCTGGGGGAAAGAGACCCAGTACTTC. Translation: CASSQGTSWGKETQYF.

This clonotype was detected ten times or more. The chain carries TRBV7-3 and TRBJ2-3; possibly TRBD1 for D (6 bases). Germline CDR1 and CDR2: SGHTA and FQGTGA. Deletions cut 5 bases from V and 1 base from J, with 7 bases between. The CDR3 consists of 13 residues. The CDR3: CASSPGGTDTQYF. Written as DNA, the CDR3 is TGTGCCAGCAGCCCAGGGGGCACAGATACGCAGTATTTT.

The chain combines TRBV7-9 with TRBJ1-2; TRBD1 agrees at 12 bases. V shed 4 bases, J shed 3 bases, and the junction held 21 bases outside the gene matches. Germline V gene data show CDR1 as SEHNR and CDR2 as FQNEAQ (reference sequence). This CDR3 is 21 amino acids long. The CDR3 DNA is TGTGCCAGCAGCTCTTCTATTGCCGGGACAGGGGGCCTCAAAGAGGACTATGGCTACACCTTC. Amino acid sequence: CASSSSIAGTGGLKEDYGYTF.

The table lists this clonotype with many counts. This chain connects TRBV7-9 to TRBJ1-4; the D gene is possibly TRBD1 (6 bases). This CDR3 comprises 19 residues. Germline V gives CDR1 SEHNR, CDR2 FQNEAQ (reference sequence). Trimming shortened V by 5 bases and J by 8 bases, and 30 bases separated the two germline ends. CDR3 DNA sequence: TGTGCCAGCAGCGGAATGCGTGGCAGGGGCCCCGCTCGGGGCGAAAAACTGTTTTTT. Translating it yields CASSGMRGRGPARGEKLFF.

The chain carries TRBV4-2 and TRBJ1-2; 7 bases are a match to TRBD1. The CDR3 totals 21 residues. V trimming: 4 bases; J trimming: 4 bases; junction bases outside the gene matches: 27. From germline, CDR1 is LGHNA and CDR2 YNFKEQ. The CDR3 here is CASSPLGEQGIRQALTYGYTF. CDR3 bases: TGTGCCAGCAGCCCCCTAGGGGAACAGGGGATCCGCCAGGCCCTTACCTATGGCTACACCTTC.

This clonotype was recorded at least ten times. This chain links TRBV28 with TRBJ1-2, with D possibly matching TRBD1 (5 bases). The CDR3 runs 13 residues. The germline V gene encodes CDR1 MDHEN and CDR2 SYDVKM. The V gene lost 7 bases and the J gene lost 4 bases, with 13 bases spanning the gap. The CDR3 loop is CASNGRGGYGYTF. DNA for the CDR3: TGTGCCAGCAACGGAAGGGGAGGCTATGGCTACACCTTC.

This clonotype has a count of ten or more. The chain has TRBV2 and TRBJ2-1; 10 nucleotides line up with TRBD2. This CDR3 comprises 15 residues. V shed 8 bases and J 7 bases; nucleotides not matched to a gene: 11. The germline gives CDR1 SNHLY, CDR2 FYNNEI. The CDR3 loop reads CASRHVAGGGNEQFF. CDR3 DNA sequence: TGTGCCAGCCGCCACGTAGCGGGAGGAGGAAATGAGCAGTTCTTC.

At least ten counts were recorded for this clonotype. The chain employs TRBV27 and TRBJ2-3, with 11 nucleotides matching TRBD2. V was clipped by 4 bases and J by 2 bases; unmatched bases: 8. This CDR3 has 17 residues. Germline values: CDR1 MNHEY, CDR2 SMNVEV (reference sequence). CDR3 sequence (DNA): TGTGCCAGCAGTTCGAAGGGACTAGCGGTCCTCACAGATACGCAGTATTTT. It translates to CASSSKGLAVLTDTQYF.

In this sample, this clonotype turned up a few times. Just one base apart from a much larger clone, this may be a read error. The V and J genes are TRBV4-1 and TRBJ1-4; D may be TRBD1 (5 bases). The CDR3 consists of 14 residues. In germline, CDR1 is MGHRA, CDR2 YSYEKL. Trimming took off 1 base at V and 6 bases at J, with 9 bases between the two ends. The CDR3 sequence is CASSQVQGHEKLFF. The CDR3 nucleotides are TGCGCCAGCAGCCAAGTTCAGGGACATGAAAAACTGTTTTTT.

V is TRBV7-9 and J is TRBJ2-1, with 7 bases matching TRBD2. Germline values: CDR1 SEHNR, CDR2 FQNEAQ (reference sequence). V shed 4 bases, J shed 5 bases, and the junction held 8 bases outside the gene matches. The CDR3 contains 15 residues. This CDR3 reads CASSYLRGGNNEQFF. The DNA for the CDR3 is TGTGCCAGCAGCTACCTTCGCGGGGGTAACAATGAGCAGTTCTTC.

In regard to this clonotype: This may be a read error, as it is one base from a much larger clone. The rearrangement uses TRBV28 and TRBJ2-1, with a tentative D call TRBD1 (6 bases). The V gene's germline CDR1 is MDHEN and CDR2 SYDVKM. V was clipped by 6 bases and J by 6 bases, with 15 bases between them. The CDR3 covers 14 residues. DNA of the CDR3: TGTGCCAGCAGCCCGGACAGTCCTTGCAATGAGCAGTTCTTC. This encodes CASSPDSPCNEQFF. The whole variable domain, remainder taken from reference TRBV28 and TRBJ2-1, is DVKVTQSSRYLVKRTGEKVFLECVQDMDHENMFWYRQDPGLGLRLIYFSYDVKMKEKGDIPEGYSVSREKKERFSLILESASTNQTSMYLCASSPDSPCNEQFFGPGTRLTVL.

Remarks on this clonotype: This could be a read error, since a much larger clone is one nucleotide away. The chain links TRBV27 to TRBJ2-1; no firm D call. Germline loops: CDR1 MNHEY, CDR2 SMNVEV (reference sequence). V lost 2 bases to trimming and J lost 6 bases, with 11 bases between them. The CDR3 is 14 residues long. The DNA of the CDR3 is TGTGCCAGCAGTTTACTCCCCGTAGGCAATGAGCAGTTCTTC. It is translated as CASSLLPVGNEQFF.